Listed below are T cell receptor beta chains from one sample, sequenced in a study of blood T cell repertoires in COVID-19. This table comes from immunoSEQ multiplex PCR, and its TCRdb copy is limited to in-frame clones, with some not included. The table records under 200,000 clones, around 77% of them present only once. Sequenced: peripheral blood. Receptor source: a man between 70 and 80 years old with active or convalescent COVID-19. The CDR3 runs from the conserved cysteine through the conserved F or W. A D gene is named only where the DNA matches it firmly. Expanded clones get a size class; other rows say once, few or many, or leave the size out.

DNA,CDR3,size,D,V,J
TGTGCCACCAGTTACAGTGGTGGCTACACCTTC,CATSYSGGYTF,-,-,TRBV24-1,TRBJ1-2
TGTGCCAGCAGGCAGTACAACTATGGCTACACCTTC,CASRQYNYGYTF,-,-,TRBV5-6,TRBJ1-2
TGTGCCAGTAGTATGGAAACAGGGAGCACCGGGGAGCTGTTTTTT,CASSMETGSTGELFF,once,-,TRBV19,TRBJ2-2
TGTGCCAGCAGTGACAGGGCCTACGAGCAGTACTTC,CASSDRAYEQYF,-,-,TRBV2,TRBJ2-7
TGTGCCAGTAGTATGGGACAGGGCCTTTATAGCAATCAGCCCCAGCATTTT,CASSMGQGLYSNQPQHF,-,TRBD1,TRBV19,TRBJ1-5
TGCGCCAGCAGCTCTGCAACTAGCTACGAGCAGTACTTC,CASSSATSYEQYF,-,-,TRBV5-1,TRBJ2-7
TGTGCCAGCAGCGGCCGACTAATGAACACTGAAGCTTTCTTT,CASSGRLMNTEAFF,-,-,TRBV2,TRBJ1-1
TGTGCCAGCTCACCACTGGCGGATTACCATGGTGAGCAGTTCTTC,CASSPLADYHGEQFF,-,-,TRBV18,TRBJ2-1
TGCAGCGTTGATCGAATAAGGACTAGCGGGGCCCAAGAGACCCAGTACTTC,CSVDRIRTSGAQETQYF,-,TRBD2,TRBV29-1,TRBJ2-5
TGTGCCAGCAGCGTTAGACCGGGACAGGGGGCATACGAGCAGTACTTC,CASSVRPGQGAYEQYF,-,TRBD1,TRBV9,TRBJ2-7